This TCR beta chain was retrieved from a study of blood T cell repertoires in COVID-19. Study as a whole: Whether acute or convalescent, the COVID-19 samples came from the United States, Italy and Spain.

The V gene's germline CDR1 is SGHRS and CDR2 YFSETQ. Trimming removed 0 bases at V and 6 bases at J, with 10 bases between. This CDR3 contains 14 residues. Profiling relied on immunoSEQ multiplex PCR, and the TCRdb table lists in-frame clones only, not all of them. In the table there are 120,000 or so clones, over 75% of which are singletons. The sample consisted of peripheral blood. The receptor's source is a woman older than 75 with acute or convalescent COVID-19. The chain joins TRBV5-1 to TRBJ2-1; weak D call: TRBD2 (6 bases). For the CDR3, the DNA is TGCGCCAGCAGCTTGGGAGGCGGGGTCAATGAGCAGTTCTTC. Its protein product is CASSLGGGVNEQFF.